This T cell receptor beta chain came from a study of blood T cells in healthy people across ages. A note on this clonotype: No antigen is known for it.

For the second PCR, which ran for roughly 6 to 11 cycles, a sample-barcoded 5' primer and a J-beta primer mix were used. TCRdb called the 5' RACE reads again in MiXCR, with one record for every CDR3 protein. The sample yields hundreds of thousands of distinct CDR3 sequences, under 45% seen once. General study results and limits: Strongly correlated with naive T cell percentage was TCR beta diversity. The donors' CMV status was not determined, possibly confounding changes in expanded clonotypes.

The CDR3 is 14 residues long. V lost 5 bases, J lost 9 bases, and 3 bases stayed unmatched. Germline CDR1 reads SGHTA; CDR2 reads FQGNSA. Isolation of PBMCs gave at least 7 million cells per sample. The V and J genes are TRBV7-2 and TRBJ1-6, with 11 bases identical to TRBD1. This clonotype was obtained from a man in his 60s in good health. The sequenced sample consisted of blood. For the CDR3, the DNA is TGTGCCAGCAGCGGGACAGGGGGGATTTCACCCCTCCACTTT. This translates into CASSGTGGISPLHF.